This T cell receptor (beta chain) was identified during a study of cytomegalovirus exposure and HLA in healthy donors. Overall study results and limits: Later genetic work tied a missense DCLRE1C variant to beta-chain V and J trimming. Per a prior analysis, the majority of TCR beta V segments were productive roughly 87% or roughly 30% of the time. Within the data, a cluster of highly shared sequence variants was likely a sequencing artifact.

In the PCR, 60 Vbeta and 13 Jbeta primers were used. Using immunoSEQ multiplex PCR, the repertoire was profiled, and TCRdb retains in-frame clones only, with some absent. The sample lists about 120,000 clones, 70% to 80% seen once, with around a tenth in the top ten. Of note for this clone: Its target is not known.

Germline-derived CDR1 and CDR2 are MNHEY and SMNVEV (reference sequence). The CDR3 covers 16 residues. The ends lost 4 bases at V and 3 bases at J; junction bases unmatched: 3. Sequencing used PBMCs. The receptor comes from a woman aged 45-65 years in good health and CMV-seropositive. The genes are TRBV27 and TRBJ2-3; 14 bases are shared with TRBD2. CDR3 nucleotide sequence: TGTGCCAGCAGTTATCGGACTAGCGGGGGGACAGATACGCAGTATTTT. Amino acid sequence: CASSYRTSGGTDTQYF.